Presented here are 15 T cell receptor beta chains from one specimen sequenced in a study of T cell responses to AZD1222 COVID-19 vaccine. Profiling relied on immunoSEQ multiplex PCR, and the TCRdb table lists in-frame clones only, not all of them. This sample has 95,000 to 150,000 clones, with 80% to 90% found just once. The specimen was peripheral blood, collected on day 0 of AZD1222 vaccination. The receptors were gathered from an adult in good health.

J is TRBJ1-5 and V is TRBV19; TRBD1 matches 8 bases. Germline assignment: CDR1 LNHDA and CDR2 SQIVND (reference sequence). The CDR3 loop spans 15 amino acids. With V trimmed by 8 bases and J by 3 bases, 9 bases remained unmatched. This CDR3 is CASSRQGANNQPQHF. CDR3 bases: TGTGCCAGTTCAAGGCAGGGGGCTAACAATCAGCCCCAGCATTTT.

This rearrangement joins TRBV5-1 to TRBJ2-1, with 9 bases fitting TRBD1. Trimming took 4 bases from V and 9 from J; bases not matched to a gene: 11. Germline V gene data show CDR1 as SGHRS and CDR2 as YFSETQ. CDR3 length: 15 amino acids. CDR3 amino acids: CASSGEGQGIGEQFF. CDR3 nucleotides: TGCGCCAGCAGCGGCGAGGGACAGGGAATAGGTGAGCAGTTCTTC.

The chain combines TRBV19 with TRBJ1-4, with D tentatively TRBD1 (6 bases). The V and J ends lost 6 bases and 8 bases respectively, with 7 bases between them. The CDR3 has 11 residues. Looked up from germline, CDR1 is LNHDA and CDR2 is SQIVND (reference sequence). The CDR3 region is CASRDREKLFF. The DNA of the CDR3 is TGTGCCAGTAGAGACAGGGAAAAACTGTTTTTT.

This rearrangement joins TRBV4-2 to TRBJ2-7; TRBD1 agrees at 10 bases. Per the germline V gene, CDR1 is LGHNA and CDR2 is YNFKEQ. V shed 3 bases, J shed 4 bases, and the junction held 6 bases outside the gene matches. The CDR3 totals 15 residues. CDR3 sequence: CASSQLGTGEYEQYF. CDR3 DNA sequence: TGTGCCAGCAGCCAGCTAGGGACAGGGGAATACGAGCAGTACTTC.

V and J are TRBV30 and TRBJ2-3; a possible D gene is TRBD1 (6 bases). V was pared by 5 bases and J by 4 bases, with 16 bases between. The CDR3 length is 14 residues. The germline gives CDR1 GTSNPN, CDR2 SVGIG (reference sequence). DNA for the CDR3: TGTGCCTGGCGGGACACCAGCAGGGCAGATACGCAGTATTTT. It codes for CAWRDTSRADTQYF.

The chain uses TRBV6-1 and TRBJ1-1; no definite D call. V was pared by 3 bases and J by 2 bases, with 10 bases between. The CDR3 sequence is 14 residues long. Germline CDR1 reads MNHNS; CDR2 reads SASEGT. The CDR3 loop reads CASSEGGINTEAFF. The CDR3 region has the DNA TGTGCCAGCAGTGAGGGAGGGATTAACACTGAAGCTTTCTTT.

The J gene is TRBJ1-3, the V gene TRBV10-3; 8 positions match TRBD1. The junction had 3 bases not matched to a gene; V was cut back by 4 bases and J by 1 base. Germline CDR1 ENHRY, CDR2 SYGVKD. The length of the CDR3 is 15 residues. CDR3 coding DNA: TGTGCCATCAGTGCTACAGGGGGATCTGGAAACACCATATATTTT. It codes for CAISATGGSGNTIYF.

The CDR3 loop is CASSLGTTGELFF. The CDR3 region has the DNA TGCGCCAGCAGCCTCGGGACTACCGGGGAGCTGTTTTTT. The gene calls are TRBV5-1 and TRBJ2-2, with TRBD2 as a possible D gene (6 bases). Trimming shortened V by 4 bases and J by 5 bases, and 9 bases separated the two germline ends. This CDR3 has 13 amino acids. Germline V lookup: CDR1 SGHRS, CDR2 YFSETQ.

The DNA for the CDR3 is TGTGCCTGGAGTGTAGCGGGCTACGAGCAGTACTTC. It codes for CAWSVAGYEQYF. V usage is TRBV30 and J usage is TRBJ2-7, with D tentatively TRBD2 (6 bases). V shed 0 bases and J shed 3 bases, with 6 bases lying between them. Looked up from germline, CDR1 is GTSNPN and CDR2 is SVGIG (reference sequence). The CDR3 has 12 residues.

The V and J genes are TRBV7-2 and TRBJ2-1, with D possibly being TRBD1 (5 bases). Trimming left V 1 base short and J 8 bases short, with 12 bases between. The CDR3 contains 14 residues. Germline V gives CDR1 SGHTA, CDR2 FQGNSA. In nucleotides, the CDR3 is TGTGCCAGCAGCTTAGGAAGGGGCGCCTATGAGCAGTTCTTC. This translates into CASSLGRGAYEQFF.

The J gene is TRBJ2-3, the V gene TRBV18; a weak D match, TRBD1 (5 bases). This CDR3 has 16 amino acids. Trimming left V 1 base short and J 2 bases short, with 13 bases between. Germline loops: CDR1 KGHSH, CDR2 LQKENI. The CDR3 nucleotides are TGTGCCAGCTCACCACTGGGTCAGGGCCTCACAGATACGCAGTATTTT. It codes for CASSPLGQGLTDTQYF.

This chain joins TRBV30 and TRBJ1-1; D call uncertain. The CDR3 is 14 residues long. Germline CDR1 is GTSNPN and CDR2 is SVGIG (reference sequence). Trimming removed 0 bases from V and 9 bases from J, with 17 bases in between. The CDR3 is CAWSVYDFAGKAFF. In nucleotides, the CDR3 is TGTGCCTGGAGTGTATACGACTTCGCCGGGAAAGCTTTCTTT.

The gene calls are TRBV5-4 and TRBJ1-2; TRBD1 aligns across 10 bases. V lost 4 bases to trimming and J lost 4 bases; unmatched junction nucleotides: 4. This CDR3 has 14 residues. Per the germline V gene, CDR1 is SGHNT and CDR2 is YYREEE (reference sequence). The CDR3 loop reads CASSETGGIYGYTF. The CDR3 bases are TGTGCCAGCAGCGAGACAGGGGGCATCTATGGCTACACCTTC.

V usage is TRBV12-3 or TRBV12-4 and J usage is TRBJ1-2; TRBD1 aligns across 7 bases. The CDR3 has 13 amino acids. V lost 6 bases to trimming and J lost 4 bases; unmatched junction nucleotides: 5. CDR3 DNA sequence: TGTGCCAGCAGATCAACAGGGGTCTATGGCTACACCTTC. It codes for CASRSTGVYGYTF.

V usage is TRBV4-2 and J usage is TRBJ1-1; 10 nucleotides align to TRBD1. The CDR3 loop spans 15 amino acids. Germline-derived CDR1 and CDR2 are LGHNA and YNFKEQ. The V and J ends lost 3 bases and 5 bases, in that order; junction bases with no gene match: 6. The CDR3 here is CASSQRQGAGTEAFF. Here the CDR3 DNA reads TGTGCCAGCAGCCAGAGACAGGGGGCTGGAACTGAAGCTTTCTTT.